Shown below are 2 T cell receptor beta chains from a single sample sequenced in a study of cytomegalovirus exposure and HLA in healthy donors. The assay was immunoSEQ multiplex PCR, and TCRdb's table has in-frame clones only and misses some. The sample has 65,000 to 75,000 clones, around 96% seen once. The sample was PBMCs. All receptors derive from a woman between 18 and 30 years old in good health and CMV-seropositive.

This chain links TRBV25-1 with TRBJ2-1; 9 bases are shared with TRBD2. Germline CDR1 MGHDK, CDR2 SYGVNS. Trimming cost V 2 bases and J 7 bases; bases outside gene matches: 6. The CDR3 sequence is 15 residues long. CDR3: CASSETAGGLNEQFF. CDR3 in DNA: TGTGCCAGCAGTGAAACAGCGGGAGGTTTGAATGAGCAGTTCTTC. The variable domain in full, completed from reference TRBV25-1 and TRBJ2-1, reads EADIYQTPRYLVIGTGKKITLECSQTMGHDKMYWYQQDPGMELHLIHYSYGVNSTEKGDLSSESTVSRIRTEHFPLTLESARPSHTSQYLCASSETAGGLNEQFFGPGTRLTVL.

In nucleotides, the CDR3 is TGCGCCAGCAGCTTTGCAGCGACAGAGTACAATGAGCAGTTCTTC. Encoded protein: CASSFAATEYNEQFF. The rearrangement links TRBV5-1 to TRBJ2-1; D is perhaps TRBD1 (5 bases). CDR1 is SGHRS and CDR2 is YFSETQ in the germline V gene. This CDR3 is built from 15 residues. Deletions cut 2 bases from V and 4 bases from J, with 13 bases between.